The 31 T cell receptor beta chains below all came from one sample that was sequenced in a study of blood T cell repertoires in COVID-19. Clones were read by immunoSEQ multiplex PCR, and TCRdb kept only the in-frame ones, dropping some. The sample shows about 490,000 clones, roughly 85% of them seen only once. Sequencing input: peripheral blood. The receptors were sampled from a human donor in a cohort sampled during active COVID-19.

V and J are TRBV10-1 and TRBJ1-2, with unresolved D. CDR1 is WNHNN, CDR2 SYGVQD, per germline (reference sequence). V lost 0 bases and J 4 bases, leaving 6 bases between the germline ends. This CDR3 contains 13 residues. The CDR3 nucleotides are TGCGCCAGCAGTGAGTCGAGGCTCTATGGCTACACCTTC. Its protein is CASSESRLYGYTF.

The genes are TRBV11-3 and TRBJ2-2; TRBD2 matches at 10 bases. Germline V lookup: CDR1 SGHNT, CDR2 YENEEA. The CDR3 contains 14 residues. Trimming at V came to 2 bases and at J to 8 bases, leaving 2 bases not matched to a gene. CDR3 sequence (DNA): TGTGCCAGCAGCTTATCTAGCGGGAGTGGGGAGCTGTTTTTT. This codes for CASSLSSGSGELFF.

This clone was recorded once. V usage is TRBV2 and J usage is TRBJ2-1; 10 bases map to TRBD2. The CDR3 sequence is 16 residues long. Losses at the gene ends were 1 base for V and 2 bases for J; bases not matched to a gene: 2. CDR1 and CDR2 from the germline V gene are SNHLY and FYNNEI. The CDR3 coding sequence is TGTGCCAGCAGTGAAGAAGCGGGAGGGACCTACAATGAGCAGTTCTTC. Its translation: CASSEEAGGTYNEQFF.

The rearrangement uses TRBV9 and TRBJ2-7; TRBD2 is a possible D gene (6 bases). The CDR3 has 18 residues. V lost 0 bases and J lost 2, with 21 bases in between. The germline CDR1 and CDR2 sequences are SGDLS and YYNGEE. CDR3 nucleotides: TGTGCCAGCAGCGTAGCTTTTTCCACCGGGGACTCAACCTACGAGCAGTACTTC. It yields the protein CASSVAFSTGDSTYEQYF.

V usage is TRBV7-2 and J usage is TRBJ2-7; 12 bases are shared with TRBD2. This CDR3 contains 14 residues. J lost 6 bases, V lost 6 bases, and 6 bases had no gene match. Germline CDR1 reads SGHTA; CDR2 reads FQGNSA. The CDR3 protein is CASSPLAGGVEQYF. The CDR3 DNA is TGTGCCAGCAGTCCACTAGCGGGAGGTGTCGAGCAGTACTTC. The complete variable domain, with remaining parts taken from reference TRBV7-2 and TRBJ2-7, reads GAGVSQSPSNKVTEKGKDVELRCDPISGHTALYWYRQSLGQGLEFLIYFQGNSAPDKSGLPSDRFSAERTGGSVSTLTIQRTQQEDSAVYLCASSPLAGGVEQYFGPGTRLTVT.

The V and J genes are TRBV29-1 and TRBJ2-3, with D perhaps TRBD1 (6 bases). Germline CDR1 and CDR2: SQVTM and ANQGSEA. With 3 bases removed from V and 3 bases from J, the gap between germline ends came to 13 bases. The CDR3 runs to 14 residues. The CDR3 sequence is CSVDSRGDTDTQYF. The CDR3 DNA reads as TGCAGCGTTGACTCCAGGGGTGATACAGATACGCAGTATTTT.

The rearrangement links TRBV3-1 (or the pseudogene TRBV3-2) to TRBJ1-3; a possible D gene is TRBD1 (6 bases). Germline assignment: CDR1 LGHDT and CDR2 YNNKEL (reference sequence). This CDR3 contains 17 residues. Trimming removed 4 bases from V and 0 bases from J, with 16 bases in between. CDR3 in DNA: TGTGCCAGCAGCCCTACCGAGGGGGAATTCTCTGGAAACACCATATATTTT. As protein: CASSPTEGEFSGNTIYF.

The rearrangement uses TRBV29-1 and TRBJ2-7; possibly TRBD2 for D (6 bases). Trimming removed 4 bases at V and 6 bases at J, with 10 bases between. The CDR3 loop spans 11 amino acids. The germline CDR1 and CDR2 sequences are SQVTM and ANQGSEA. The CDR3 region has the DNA TGCAGCGTTGGGGGGACTGGCGAGCAGTACTTC. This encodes CSVGGTGEQYF.

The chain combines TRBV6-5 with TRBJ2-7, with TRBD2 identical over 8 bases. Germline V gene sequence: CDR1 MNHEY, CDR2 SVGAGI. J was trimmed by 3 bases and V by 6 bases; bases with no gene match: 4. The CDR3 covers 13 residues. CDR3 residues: CASRAAGVYEQYF. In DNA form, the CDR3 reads TGTGCCAGCAGGGCAGCGGGGGTCTACGAGCAGTACTTC.

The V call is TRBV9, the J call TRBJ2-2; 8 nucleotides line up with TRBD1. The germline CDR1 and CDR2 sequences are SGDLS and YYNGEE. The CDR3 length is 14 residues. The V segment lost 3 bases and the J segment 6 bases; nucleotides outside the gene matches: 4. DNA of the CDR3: TGTGCCAGCAGCGGCAGGGGGCCGTCCGGGGAGCTGTTTTTT. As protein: CASSGRGPSGELFF.

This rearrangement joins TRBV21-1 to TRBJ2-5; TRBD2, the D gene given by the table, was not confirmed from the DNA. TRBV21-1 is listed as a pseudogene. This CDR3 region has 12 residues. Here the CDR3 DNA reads TGTGCCAGCAAAAGGACGGTCGGGGGTGGTTACTTC. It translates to CASKRTVGGGYF.

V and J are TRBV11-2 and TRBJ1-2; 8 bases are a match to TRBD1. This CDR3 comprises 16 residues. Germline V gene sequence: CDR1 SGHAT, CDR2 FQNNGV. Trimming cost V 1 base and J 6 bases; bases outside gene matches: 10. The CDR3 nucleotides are TGTGCCAGCAGCTTAGGGAGAAGCAGGGGGCGTGATGGCTACACCTTC. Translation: CASSLGRSRGRDGYTF.

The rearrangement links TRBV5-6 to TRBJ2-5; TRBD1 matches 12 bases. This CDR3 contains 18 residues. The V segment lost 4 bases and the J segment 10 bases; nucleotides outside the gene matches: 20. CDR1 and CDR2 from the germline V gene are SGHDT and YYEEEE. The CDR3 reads CASSLGQGANSVPADQYF. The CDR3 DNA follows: TGTGCCAGCAGCCTGGGACAGGGGGCTAACTCGGTTCCGGCCGACCAGTACTTC.

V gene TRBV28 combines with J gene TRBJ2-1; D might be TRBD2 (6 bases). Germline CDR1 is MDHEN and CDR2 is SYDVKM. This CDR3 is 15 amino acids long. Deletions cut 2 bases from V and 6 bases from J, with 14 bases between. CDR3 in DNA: TGTGCCAGCAGTTTACGGGACTCCCCGGGCAATGAGCAGTTCTTC. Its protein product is CASSLRDSPGNEQFF.

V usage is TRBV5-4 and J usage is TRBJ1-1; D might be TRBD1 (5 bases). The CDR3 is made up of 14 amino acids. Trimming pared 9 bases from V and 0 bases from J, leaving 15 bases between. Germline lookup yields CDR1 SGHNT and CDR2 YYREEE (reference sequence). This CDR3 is CATSRRTLNTEAFF. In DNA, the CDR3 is TGTGCCACCTCTCGTCGGACACTGAACACTGAAGCTTTCTTT.

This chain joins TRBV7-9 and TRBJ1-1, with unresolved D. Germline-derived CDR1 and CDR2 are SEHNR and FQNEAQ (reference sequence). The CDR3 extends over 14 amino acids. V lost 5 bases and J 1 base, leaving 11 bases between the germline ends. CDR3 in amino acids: CASSARDKNTEAFF. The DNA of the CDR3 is TGTGCCAGCAGCGCCCGCGACAAGAACACTGAAGCTTTCTTT.

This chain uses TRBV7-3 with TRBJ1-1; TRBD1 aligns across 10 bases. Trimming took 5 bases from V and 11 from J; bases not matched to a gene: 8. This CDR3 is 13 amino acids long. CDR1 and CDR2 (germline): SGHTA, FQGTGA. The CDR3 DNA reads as TGTGCCAGCAGCCCGACTGCGGACAGGGGGGCTTTCTTT. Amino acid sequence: CASSPTADRGAFF.

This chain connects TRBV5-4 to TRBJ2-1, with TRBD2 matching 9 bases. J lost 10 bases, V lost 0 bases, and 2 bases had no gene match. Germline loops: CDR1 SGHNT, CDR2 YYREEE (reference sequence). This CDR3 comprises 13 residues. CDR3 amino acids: CASSLETSGEQFF. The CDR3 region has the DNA TGTGCCAGCAGCTTGGAGACTAGCGGAGAGCAGTTCTTC.

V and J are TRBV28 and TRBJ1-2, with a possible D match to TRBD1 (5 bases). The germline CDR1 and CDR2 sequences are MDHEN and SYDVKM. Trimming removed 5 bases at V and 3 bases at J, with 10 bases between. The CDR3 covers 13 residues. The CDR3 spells CASSPGDYYGYTF. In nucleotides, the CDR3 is TGTGCCAGCAGTCCGGGGGACTACTATGGCTACACCTTC.

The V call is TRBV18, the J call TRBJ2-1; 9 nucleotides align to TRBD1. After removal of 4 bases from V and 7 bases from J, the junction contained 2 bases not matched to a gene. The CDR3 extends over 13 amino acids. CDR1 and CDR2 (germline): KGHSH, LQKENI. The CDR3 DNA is TGTGCCAGCTCACGACAGGGGGGGAATGAGCAGTTCTTC. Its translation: CASSRQGGNEQFF.

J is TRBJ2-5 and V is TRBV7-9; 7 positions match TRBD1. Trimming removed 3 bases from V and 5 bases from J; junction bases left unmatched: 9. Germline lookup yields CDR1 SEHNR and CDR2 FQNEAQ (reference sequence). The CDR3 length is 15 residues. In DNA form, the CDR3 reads TGTGCCAGCAGCTTTTCGGGACAGAGAGGGGAGACCCAGTACTTC. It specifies CASSFSGQRGETQYF.

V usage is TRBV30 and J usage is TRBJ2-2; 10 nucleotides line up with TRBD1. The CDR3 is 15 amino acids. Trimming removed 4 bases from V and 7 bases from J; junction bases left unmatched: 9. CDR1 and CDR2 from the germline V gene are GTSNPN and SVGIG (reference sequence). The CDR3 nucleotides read TGTGCCTGGAAGAATCCGGGACAGGGGATCGGGGAGCTGTTTTTT. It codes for CAWKNPGQGIGELFF. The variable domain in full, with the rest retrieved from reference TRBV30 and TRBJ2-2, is SQTIHQWPATLVQPVGSPLSLECTVEGTSNPNLYWYRQAAGRGLQLLFYSVGIGQISSEVPQNLSASRPQDRQFILSSKKLLLSDSGFYLCAWKNPGQGIGELFFGEGSRLTVL.

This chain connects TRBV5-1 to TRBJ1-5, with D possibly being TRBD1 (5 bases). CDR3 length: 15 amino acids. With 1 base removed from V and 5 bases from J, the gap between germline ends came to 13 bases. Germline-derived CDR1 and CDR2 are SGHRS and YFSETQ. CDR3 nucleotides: TGCGCCAGCAGCTTGATGGGGCTGTTTGATCAGCCCCAGCATTTT. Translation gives CASSLMGLFDQPQHF.

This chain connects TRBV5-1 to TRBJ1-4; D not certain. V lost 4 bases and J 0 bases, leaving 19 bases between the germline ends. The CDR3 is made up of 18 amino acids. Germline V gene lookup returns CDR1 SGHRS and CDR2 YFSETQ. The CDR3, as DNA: TGCGCCAGCAGCCCGACCCAGGCAAGCCCACCAACTAATGAAAAACTGTTTTTT. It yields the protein CASSPTQASPPTNEKLFF.

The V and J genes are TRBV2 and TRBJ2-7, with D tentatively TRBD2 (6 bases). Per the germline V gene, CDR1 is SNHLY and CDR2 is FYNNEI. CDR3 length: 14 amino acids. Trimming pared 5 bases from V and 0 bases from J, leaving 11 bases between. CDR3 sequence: CASSPEAGSYEQYF. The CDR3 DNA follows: TGTGCCAGCAGTCCCGAAGCGGGCTCCTACGAGCAGTACTTC.

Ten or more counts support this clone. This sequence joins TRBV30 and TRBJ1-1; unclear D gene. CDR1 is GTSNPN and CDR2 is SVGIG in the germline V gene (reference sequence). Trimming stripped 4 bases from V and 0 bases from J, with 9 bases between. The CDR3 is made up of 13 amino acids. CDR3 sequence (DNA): TGTGCCTGGACCTCTCACATGAACACTGAAGCTTTCTTT. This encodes CAWTSHMNTEAFF.

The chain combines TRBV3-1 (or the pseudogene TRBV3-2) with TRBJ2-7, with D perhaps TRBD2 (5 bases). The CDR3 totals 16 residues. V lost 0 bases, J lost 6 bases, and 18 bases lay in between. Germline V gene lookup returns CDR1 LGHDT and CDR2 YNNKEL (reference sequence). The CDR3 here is CASSQDLNSARIEQYF. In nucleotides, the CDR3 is TGTGCCAGCAGCCAAGATTTGAATAGCGCGAGGATCGAGCAGTACTTC.

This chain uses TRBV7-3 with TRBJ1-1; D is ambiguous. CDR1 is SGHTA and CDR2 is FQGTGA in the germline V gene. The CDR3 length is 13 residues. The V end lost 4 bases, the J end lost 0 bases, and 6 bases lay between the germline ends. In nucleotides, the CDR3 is TGTGCCAGCAGCTCACAGATGAACACTGAAGCTTTCTTT. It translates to CASSSQMNTEAFF.

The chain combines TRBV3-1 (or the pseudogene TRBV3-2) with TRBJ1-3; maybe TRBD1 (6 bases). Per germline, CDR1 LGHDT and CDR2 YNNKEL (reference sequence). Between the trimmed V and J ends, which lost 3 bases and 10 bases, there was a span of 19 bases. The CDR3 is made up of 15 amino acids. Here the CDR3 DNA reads TGTGCCAGCAGCCACTGGGAACTCGGCCAGGGGACCATATATTTT. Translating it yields CASSHWELGQGTIYF.

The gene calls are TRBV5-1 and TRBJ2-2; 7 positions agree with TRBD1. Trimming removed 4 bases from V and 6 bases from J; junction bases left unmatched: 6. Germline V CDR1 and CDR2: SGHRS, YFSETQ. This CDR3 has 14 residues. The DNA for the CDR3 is TGCGCCAGCAGCCTAGGAACAGGGGCCGGGGAGCTGTTTTTT. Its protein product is CASSLGTGAGELFF.

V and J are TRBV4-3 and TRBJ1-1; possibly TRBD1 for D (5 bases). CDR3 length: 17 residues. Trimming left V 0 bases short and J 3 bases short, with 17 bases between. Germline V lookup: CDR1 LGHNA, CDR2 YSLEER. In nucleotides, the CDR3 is TGCGCCAGCAGCCAAGAATGGTTGGGCCCCAGGGACACTGAAGCTTTCTTT. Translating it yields CASSQEWLGPRDTEAFF.